The 18 T cell receptor beta chains given below trace back to one sample, sequenced in a study of response to subunit inactivated influenza vaccine. MiXCR, run by TCRdb on the RT-PCR reads, gives a single entry per CDR3 protein. The table records approximately 200,000 distinct CDR3 sequences, about an eighth of them present only once. The sequences come from CD8+ T cells sorted from PBMCs, collected roughly 5 days after vaccination. Receptors were obtained from a man aged 50 to 60 who received an inactivated influenza vaccine.

This clonotype was detected many times. The gene calls are TRBV29-1 and TRBJ2-5; TRBD2 matches at 8 bases. Per germline, CDR1 SQVTM and CDR2 ANQGSEA. Germline trimming cut 3 bases from V and 3 bases from J; bases unmatched to any gene: 18. This CDR3 has 18 amino acids. CDR3 coding DNA: TGCAGCGTTGATACAGTGCTCGGTATAGCGGGGAGAGAAGAGACCCAGTACTTC. Amino acids: CSVDTVLGIAGREETQYF. The full variable domain, with the rest looked up from reference TRBV29-1 and TRBJ2-5, is SAVISQKPSRDICQRGTSLTIQCQVDSQVTMMFWYRQQPGQSLTLIATANQGSEATYESGFVIDKFPISRPNLTFSTLTVSNMSPEDSSIYLCSVDTVLGIAGREETQYFGPGTRLLVL.

The chain employs TRBV2 and TRBJ1-1, with D unclear. CDR1 and CDR2 from the germline V gene are SNHLY and FYNNEI. V was pared by 6 bases and J by 0 bases, with 11 bases between. CDR3 length: 14 amino acids. This chain's CDR3 is CASSPRWVNTEAFF. CDR3 DNA: TGTGCCAGCAGCCCCAGGTGGGTGAACACTGAAGCTTTCTTT. Drawing the rest from reference TRBV2 and TRBJ1-1, the complete variable domain is EPEVTQTPSHQVTQMGQEVILRCVPISNHLYFYWYRQILGQKVEFLVSFYNNEISEKSEIFDDQFSVERPDGSNFTLKIRSTKLEDSAMYFCASSPRWVNTEAFFGQGTRLTVV.

The rearrangement links TRBV25-1 to TRBJ2-7; 7 bases are shared with TRBD1. V gave up 2 bases and J gave up 2 bases; unmatched junction bases: 15. CDR3 length: 18 residues. Germline V lookup: CDR1 MGHDK, CDR2 SYGVNS. CDR3 residues: CASSEGSWDSRSPYEQYF. CDR3 nucleotide sequence: TGTGCCAGCAGTGAAGGCTCGTGGGACAGCCGGTCCCCCTACGAGCAGTACTTC.

The chain employs TRBV29-1 and TRBJ2-1; TRBD2 matches at 10 bases. The CDR3 sequence is 17 residues long. The V gene end was trimmed by 7 bases and the J gene end by 10 bases; junction bases not matched to a gene: 22. Germline V CDR1 and CDR2: SQVTM, ANQGSEA. As DNA, the CDR3 is TGCAGCGCCGGGGCCACCCCAACTAGCGGGATATGGGGGGAGCAGTTCTTC. It translates to CSAGATPTSGIWGEQFF.

CDR3 bases: TGTGCCAGCAACTCCTTCGGGCCGAGAGATAATTCACCCCTCCACTTT. Translating it yields CASNSFGPRDNSPLHF. The chain carries TRBV28 and TRBJ1-6; D unresolved. The CDR3 consists of 16 residues. Germline CDR1 reads MDHEN; CDR2 reads SYDVKM. V was pared by 7 bases and J by 5 bases, with 18 bases between.

The gene calls are TRBV9 and TRBJ2-1, with unresolved D. The CDR3 consists of 13 residues. The germline V gene has CDR1 SGDLS and CDR2 YYNGEE. The germline V and J ends were trimmed by 2 bases and 4 bases, with 7 bases remaining between them. The CDR3 coding sequence is TGTGCCAGCAGCGTCCCTAATTACAATGAGCAGTTCTTC. Its protein product is CASSVPNYNEQFF. Drawing the rest from reference TRBV9 and TRBJ2-1, the complete variable domain is DSGVTQTPKHLITATGQRVTLRCSPRSGDLSVYWYQQSLDQGLQFLIQYYNGEERAKGNILERFSAQQFPDLHSELNLSSLELGDSALYFCASSVPNYNEQFFGPGTRLTVL.

The chain joins TRBV7-2 to TRBJ2-7; 16 bases line up with TRBD2. CDR1 and CDR2 from the germline V gene are SGHTA and FQGNSA. Germline trimming cut 5 bases from V and 8 bases from J; bases unmatched to any gene: 6. The CDR3 sequence is 15 residues long. The CDR3: CASSGTSGRASQQYF. The CDR3 coding sequence is TGTGCCAGCAGCGGGACTAGCGGGAGGGCCAGCCAGCAGTACTTC.

J is TRBJ2-5 and V is TRBV3-1; D uncertain. The CDR3 spans 12 residues. Per germline, CDR1 LGHDT and CDR2 YNNKEL (reference sequence). Trimming shortened V by 5 bases and J by 5 bases, and 9 bases separated the two germline ends. Here the CDR3 reads CASSGEGETQYF. For the CDR3, the DNA is TGTGCCAGCAGCGGTGAAGGGGAGACCCAGTACTTC.

This sequence joins TRBV5-6 and TRBJ2-3, with 11 nucleotides matching TRBD2. Germline lookup yields CDR1 SGHDT and CDR2 YYEEEE. Trimming removed 0 bases from V and 6 bases from J; junction bases left unmatched: 6. This CDR3 has 16 residues. The CDR3 sequence: CASSLELAGAGDTQYF. Written as DNA, the CDR3 is TGTGCCAGCAGCTTGGAACTAGCGGGGGCCGGGGATACGCAGTATTTT.

The gene calls are TRBV4-3 and TRBJ2-7, with 9 bases fitting TRBD1. Germline V gene lookup returns CDR1 LGHNA and CDR2 YSLEER. This CDR3 has 17 amino acids. The V segment lost 1 base and the J segment 3 bases; nucleotides outside the gene matches: 10. The CDR3 spells CASSQVSGTGSDYEQYF. DNA of the CDR3: TGCGCCAGCAGCCAAGTCTCCGGGACAGGGTCTGACTACGAGCAGTACTTC.

The chain is built from TRBV5-1 and TRBJ2-1; unclear D gene. The CDR3 has 15 amino acids. The germline CDR1 and CDR2 sequences are SGHRS and YFSETQ. Between the trimmed V and J ends, which lost 0 bases and 4 bases, there was a span of 11 bases. CDR3 loop: CASSLDPGTYNEQFF. In DNA, the CDR3 is TGCGCCAGCAGCTTGGATCCAGGAACTTACAATGAGCAGTTCTTC.

The chain combines TRBV29-1 with TRBJ2-7; weak D call: TRBD2 (7 bases). CDR3 length: 15 amino acids. Between the trimmed V and J ends, which lost 0 bases and 3 bases, there was a span of 15 bases. The germline V gene has CDR1 SQVTM and CDR2 ANQGSEA. CDR3 sequence: CSVEDPREGGYEQYF. CDR3 DNA: TGCAGCGTTGAAGATCCGAGGGAGGGGGGCTACGAGCAGTACTTC.

This clonotype has a handful of counts. CDR3 sequence reads: CASSFSPNLLPGVRYDTQYF. CDR3 DNA sequence: TGTGCCAGCAGTTTTTCGCCCAACCTTTTACCCGGGGTAAGGTACGATACGCAGTATTTT. The V gene is TRBV12-3 or TRBV12-4, the J gene TRBJ2-3; D perhaps matches TRBD2 (5 bases). Trimming removed 3 bases from V and 6 bases from J, with 31 bases in between. The CDR3 is 20 amino acids.

The genes are TRBV29-1 and TRBJ1-2; D is unclear. This CDR3 spans 13 amino acids. V dropped 4 bases and J dropped 2 bases, with 11 bases sitting between them. CDR1 is SQVTM, CDR2 ANQGSEA, per germline. As DNA, the CDR3 is TGCAGCGTTGTGGCACAGACGAACTATGGCTACACCTTC. It codes for CSVVAQTNYGYTF. Together with reference TRBV29-1 and TRBJ1-2, the CDR3 gives the full variable domain: SAVISQKPSRDICQRGTSLTIQCQVDSQVTMMFWYRQQPGQSLTLIATANQGSEATYESGFVIDKFPISRPNLTFSTLTVSNMSPEDSSIYLCSVVAQTNYGYTFGSGTRLTVV.

This clonotype has only a few counts. The chain recombines TRBV7-9 with TRBJ2-3; D is unclear. V lost 7 bases and J lost 4, with 9 bases in between. This CDR3 region has 12 residues. Germline values: CDR1 SEHNR, CDR2 FQNEAQ (reference sequence). DNA for the CDR3: TGTGCCAGCAAGGTGGTGGCAGATACGCAGTATTTT. Translated: CASKVVADTQYF.

The chain uses TRBV5-1 and TRBJ1-5, with a weak D call TRBD1 (6 bases). The CDR3 has 15 amino acids. Germline V gene data show CDR1 as SGHRS and CDR2 as YFSETQ. Trimming removed 0 bases at V and 1 base at J, with 8 bases between. CDR3 sequence (DNA): TGCGCCAGCAGCTTGGAGGGGGTGAGCAATCAGCCCCAGCATTTT. This gives the protein CASSLEGVSNQPQHF.

This clonotype was counted ten times or more. The CDR3 sequence is CSASRSGNADTQYF. CDR3 sequence (DNA): TGCAGTGCTAGCCGTAGCGGAAACGCAGATACGCAGTATTTT. The chain combines TRBV20-1 with TRBJ2-3; D may be TRBD2 (6 bases). Looked up from germline, CDR1 is DFQATT and CDR2 is SNEGSKA (reference sequence). The CDR3 consists of 14 residues. The V end lost 3 bases, the J end lost 4 bases, and 14 bases lay between the germline ends.

The V gene is TRBV28, the J gene TRBJ2-5; TRBD1 matches at 7 bases. Trimming took 5 bases from V and 2 from J; bases not matched to a gene: 11. Germline loops: CDR1 MDHEN, CDR2 SYDVKM. The CDR3 is made up of 16 amino acids. The CDR3 bases are TGTGCCAGCAGTACCTCCGGGACAGCGGATCAAGAGACCCAGTACTTC. It encodes CASSTSGTADQETQYF.